This entry lists 25 T cell receptor beta chains sequenced from one sample in a study of blood T cells in healthy people across ages. Through a sample-barcoded 5' primer and a J-beta primer mix, a second PCR was run for about 6 to 12 cycles. One entry per CDR3 protein, called by TCRdb with MiXCR from the 5' RACE reads. The sample consists of hundreds of thousands of distinct CDR3 sequences, around 24% of them appearing once. These sequences were also reported in another study, on T cells of mothers and their children.

Sequencing input: blood. These receptors were obtained from a boy aged 5-17 years in good health.

This clonotype appeared many times. The chain has TRBV29-1 and TRBJ2-7, with 11 bases aligning to TRBD2. V dropped 7 bases and J dropped 4; count of bases not matched to a gene: 15. The CDR3 has 16 amino acids. Germline CDR1 and CDR2: SQVTM and ANQGSEA. The CDR3 DNA reads as TGCAGCGCTGAGAACTTACTAGCGGGAGTGGGGTACGAGCAGTACTTC. It is translated as CSAENLLAGVGYEQYF.

The chain is built from TRBV5-1 and TRBJ2-7; no clear D gene. Germline lookup yields CDR1 SGHRS and CDR2 YFSETQ. The V end lost 4 bases, the J end lost 4 bases, and 15 bases lay between the germline ends. This CDR3 has 14 residues. CDR3 region: CASSPVPDLYEQYF. The CDR3 nucleotides read TGCGCCAGCAGCCCGGTTCCCGATCTTTACGAGCAGTACTTC.

Only a few counts were recorded for this clonotype. The chain recombines TRBV6-5 with TRBJ2-2; a weak D match, TRBD2 (5 bases). This CDR3 has 15 residues. The V gene's germline CDR1 is MNHEY and CDR2 SVGAGI. V gave up 8 bases and J gave up 0 bases, with 13 bases separating them. In nucleotides, the CDR3 is TGTGCCAGCCATAAGTGGAGGACGAACACCGGGGAGCTGTTTTTT. Amino acids: CASHKWRTNTGELFF.

The chain carries TRBV29-1 and TRBJ2-3, with D tentatively TRBD1 or TRBD2 (5 bases each). Germline-derived CDR1 and CDR2 are SQVTM and ANQGSEA. The germline V and J ends were trimmed by 2 bases and 2 bases, with 14 bases remaining between them. This CDR3 comprises 15 residues. DNA for the CDR3: TGCAGCGTTGAACCGGGACGGGAACTCACAGATACGCAGTATTTT. Amino acids: CSVEPGRELTDTQYF.

This clonotype was detected ten times or more. The chain uses TRBV7-2 and TRBJ2-1; D remains unclear. CDR3 size: 11 residues. Per germline, CDR1 SGHTA and CDR2 FQGNSA. V lost 3 bases, J lost 10 bases, and 7 bases lay in between. CDR3 amino acids: CASSFRQEQFF. In DNA, the CDR3 is TGTGCCAGCAGCTTTAGGCAGGAGCAGTTCTTC.

The CDR3 DNA follows: TGTGCCAGCAGCTCACCTGGGACATTAACTAATGAAAAACTGTTTTTT. It yields the protein CASSSPGTLTNEKLFF. The gene calls are TRBV7-2 and TRBJ1-4; TRBD1 might be the D (6 bases). V dropped 4 bases and J dropped 1 base, with 13 bases sitting between them. The CDR3 loop spans 16 amino acids. CDR1 and CDR2 (germline): SGHTA, FQGNSA.

This clonotype was detected many times. J is TRBJ1-5 and V is TRBV27, with D possibly being TRBD1 (5 bases). Germline V gene sequence: CDR1 MNHEY, CDR2 SMNVEV (reference sequence). The CDR3 is 15 amino acids. Trimming removed 3 bases from V and 4 bases from J, with 13 bases in between. In nucleotides, the CDR3 is TGTGCCAGCAGTTTTAGCCAGGGCAGGAATCAGCCCCAGCATTTT. Protein product: CASSFSQGRNQPQHF.

This clonotype has just a few counts. The CDR3 DNA reads TGTGCCAGCAGCTTGCTTGGCGGGGGCACCTACGAGCAGTACTTC. It is translated as CASSLLGGGTYEQYF. The V call is TRBV7-2, the J call TRBJ2-7, with D perhaps matching TRBD2 (7 bases). CDR3 length equals 15 residues. V was clipped by 3 bases and J by 2 bases, with 14 bases between them. Germline CDR1 SGHTA, CDR2 FQGNSA.

As for this clonotype: A read error is possible here, since a much larger clone lies one base away. The CDR3 nucleotides are TGTGCCAGCAGCTTAGATGGGGGCGGCTACACCTTC. Its protein product is CASSLDGGGYTF. The chain recombines TRBV11-2 with TRBJ1-2; D is possibly TRBD1 (6 bases). Per germline, CDR1 SGHAT and CDR2 FQNNGV. The CDR3 spans 12 residues. With 0 bases removed from V and 8 bases from J, the gap between germline ends came to 7 bases.

This clonotype was detected a few times. This sequence joins TRBV27 and TRBJ2-4; 7 bases line up with TRBD1. In germline, CDR1 is MNHEY, CDR2 SMNVEV (reference sequence). The CDR3 runs to 15 residues. V lost 6 bases, J lost 9 bases, and 14 bases stayed unmatched. The CDR3 here is CASSPWTGAVGIQYF. The CDR3 nucleotides read TGTGCCAGCAGCCCATGGACAGGCGCTGTCGGCATTCAGTACTTC.

This sequence joins TRBV7-9 and TRBJ2-2; 11 nucleotides align to TRBD1. The CDR3 covers 14 residues. Trimming removed 8 bases from V and 4 bases from J; junction bases left unmatched: 3. Germline lookup yields CDR1 SEHNR and CDR2 FQNEAQ (reference sequence). The CDR3 bases are TGTGCCAGCCCGGGACAGGGGGTCACCGGGGAGCTGTTTTTT. Protein: CASPGQGVTGELFF.

The rearrangement links TRBV4-3 to TRBJ2-5, with D possibly being TRBD2 (7 bases). The V end lost 0 bases, the J end lost 4 bases, and 18 bases lay between the germline ends. The V gene's germline CDR1 is LGHNA and CDR2 YSLEER. This CDR3 is built from 17 residues. CDR3 region: CASSQDKRGALPETQYF. CDR3 sequence (DNA): TGCGCCAGCAGCCAAGATAAACGGGGGGCCCTCCCAGAGACCCAGTACTTC.

The table lists this clonotype with a count of one. The V call is TRBV28, the J call TRBJ2-4, with D possibly matching TRBD2 (5 bases). With 7 bases removed from V and 6 bases from J, the gap between germline ends came to 16 bases. The CDR3 sequence is 14 residues long. Germline V gene data show CDR1 as MDHEN and CDR2 as SYDVKM. CDR3 loop: CASNPGSFPNIQYF. The CDR3 DNA is TGTGCCAGCAACCCGGGGTCCTTTCCAAACATTCAGTACTTC. Full variable domain (remainder filled in from reference TRBV28 and TRBJ2-4): DVKVTQSSRYLVKRTGEKVFLECVQDMDHENMFWYRQDPGLGLRLIYFSYDVKMKEKGDIPEGYSVSREKKERFSLILESASTNQTSMYLCASNPGSFPNIQYFGAGTRLSVL.

The V gene is TRBV9, the J gene TRBJ2-1, with TRBD2 as a possible D gene (5 bases). This CDR3 is 12 amino acids long. V was cut by 4 bases and J by 9 bases, with 11 bases left in between. Germline V gene sequence: CDR1 SGDLS, CDR2 YYNGEE. The CDR3: CASSSGTLEQFF. DNA for the CDR3: TGTGCCAGCAGCAGCGGAACCCTTGAGCAGTTCTTC.

The rearrangement joins TRBV7-6 to TRBJ2-2; the match to TRBD2 covers 10 bases. CDR1 is SGHVS, CDR2 FNYEAQ, per germline. This CDR3 contains 19 residues. V shed 3 bases, J shed 2 bases, and the junction held 12 bases outside the gene matches. CDR3 in DNA: TGTGCCAGCAGCTTCCTTCTTGTTGTAGCGGGAGGTAACACCGGGGAGCTGTTTTTT. The encoded protein is CASSFLLVVAGGNTGELFF.

This clonotype turned up a few times. The gene calls are TRBV5-1 and TRBJ2-7; D may correspond to TRBD1 or TRBD2 (5 bases each). The CDR3 is 15 residues long. The ends were cut back, 1 base at V and 1 base at J, with 12 bases in the middle. Germline-derived CDR1 and CDR2 are SGHRS and YFSETQ. CDR3 bases: TGCGCCAGCAGCTTGAGTACAGGACTGTCCTACGAGCAGTACTTC. Translated: CASSLSTGLSYEQYF.

The chain joins TRBV9 to TRBJ1-1; D call uncertain. Per germline, CDR1 SGDLS and CDR2 YYNGEE. Between the trimmed V and J ends, which lost 3 bases and 4 bases, there was a span of 13 bases. This CDR3 region has 14 residues. CDR3 nucleotide sequence: TGTGCCAGCAGCGCCGCACAGTCAAGCACTGAAGCTTTCTTT. Translating it yields CASSAAQSSTEAFF.

The J gene is TRBJ1-2, the V gene TRBV12-3 or TRBV12-4; perhaps TRBD1 as D (5 bases). The CDR3 is made up of 15 amino acids. The V and J ends lost 3 bases and 4 bases respectively, with 15 bases between them. CDR3 bases: TGTGCCAGCAGTTTCGGGGCTGGGGCGGGCTATGGCTACACCTTC. It encodes CASSFGAGAGYGYTF.

The CDR3 bases are TGTGCCAGCAGCCGGGGAGTCCGGCGGACTGCAACTAATGAAAAACTGTTTTTT. It yields the protein CASSRGVRRTATNEKLFF. The chain carries TRBV12-3 or TRBV12-4 and TRBJ1-4; D remains unclear. Trimming stripped 6 bases from V and 0 bases from J, with 20 bases between. The CDR3 is 18 amino acids.

This clonotype was detected only a few times. The chain links TRBV11-2 to TRBJ1-2, with a possible D match to TRBD1 (6 bases). There are 15 residues in the CDR3. V gave up 4 bases and J gave up 8 bases, with 20 bases separating them. Germline CDR1 is SGHAT and CDR2 is FQNNGV. The DNA for the CDR3 is TGTGCCAGCAGCTCATCCGACGCAGGGGCTGGAGGCTACACCTTC. This translates into CASSSSDAGAGGYTF.

The chain has TRBV20-1 and TRBJ1-5; unclear D gene. Trimming took off 4 bases at V and 0 bases at J, with 7 bases between the two ends. The CDR3 contains 13 residues. CDR1 is DFQATT and CDR2 is SNEGSKA in the germline V gene (reference sequence). CDR3 residues: CSAIMTSNQPQHF. The CDR3 DNA follows: TGCAGTGCTATCATGACTAGCAATCAGCCCCAGCATTTT.

V is TRBV3-1 and J is TRBJ2-2; 8 bases map to TRBD2. Germline CDR1 is LGHDT and CDR2 is YNNKEL (reference sequence). The CDR3 consists of 18 residues. Trimming removed 1 base from V and 2 bases from J; junction bases left unmatched: 9. The CDR3 sequence: CASSQAPGRGYNTGELFF. The CDR3 DNA reads TGTGCCAGCAGCCAAGCGCCCGGGAGGGGCTATAACACCGGGGAGCTGTTTTTT.

Many counts were recorded for this clonotype. V gene TRBV7-8 combines with J gene TRBJ2-4, with 9 bases aligning to TRBD2. The V and J ends lost 0 bases and 0 bases, in that order; junction bases with no gene match: 0. Germline-derived CDR1 and CDR2 are SGHVS and FQNEAQ. The CDR3 runs 16 residues. CDR3 in DNA: TGTGCCAGCAGCTTAGCGCGGGGGGGAGCCAAAAACATTCAGTACTTC. Translated, it gives CASSLARGGAKNIQYF.

Only a few counts were recorded for this clonotype. CDR3: CASTQAGAGEQFF. For the CDR3, the DNA is TGTGCCAGCACCCAGGCGGGGGCCGGTGAGCAGTTCTTC. This rearrangement joins TRBV12-3 or TRBV12-4 to TRBJ2-1, with D possibly TRBD2 on 7 matching bases. V shed 7 bases and J shed 9 bases, with 16 bases lying between them. The length of the CDR3 is 13 residues.

The rearrangement joins TRBV27 to TRBJ2-4, with 7 bases that match TRBD2. V trimming: 5 bases; J trimming: 3 bases; junction bases outside the gene matches: 7. Germline V gives CDR1 MNHEY, CDR2 SMNVEV (reference sequence). The CDR3 runs 15 residues. CDR3 bases: TGTGCCAGCAGTCCCGACCGGGGGGTCAAAAACATTCAGTACTTC. Protein product: CASSPDRGVKNIQYF.